The clone carrying this T cell receptor (beta chain) was picked up one time. The antigen is undetermined. This entry comes from a study of STAT3 mutations in large granular lymphocyte leukemia. TCRbeta libraries averaged around 40,000 productive templates per sample. Assay used: immunoSEQ multiplex PCR; TCRdb lists only in-frame clones, some missing. The sample includes roughly 5,400 clones, about 93% seen only once; the top ten take 30% to 35%. The CDR3 has 18 residues. The V end lost 4 bases, the J end lost 7 bases, and 25 bases lay between the germline ends. Looked up from germline, CDR1 is MNHNS and CDR2 is SASEGT. General study points: In about 30% of the 18 patients, new TCR clonotypes emerged after therapy. At least one immunodominant TCR beta clonotype appeared in every T-cell large granular lymphocyte leukemia patient. Suggested: STAT3 mutation was not the ancestral event for these clonal expansions.

The sequence was collected from a man in his 60s with T-cell large granular lymphocyte leukemia. Some clones in this sample may be carry-over from other donors' samples. The chain carries TRBV6-1 and TRBJ2-2, with D possibly TRBD2 on 8 matching bases. The sequenced sample was peripheral blood mononuclear cells. CDR3 nucleotide sequence: TGTGCCAGCAGTGGGACAGGTCCGCAGATAGCGGGGCACGGGGAGCTGTTTTTT. It translates to CASSGTGPQIAGHGELFF.